This TCR beta chain was identified during a study of blood T cell repertoires in COVID-19. Across the whole study: Italy, Spain and the United States were the sources of the convalescent and acute COVID-19 samples. T cells, B-cell-depleted T cells, or PBMCs provided the cDNA or gDNA that served as material.

It was during active infection that Seattle patients were enrolled and then longitudinally followed. Per the original data handling: Cell counts per sample came from amplifying reference gene primers. Profiling relied on immunoSEQ multiplex PCR, and the TCRdb table lists in-frame clones only, not all of them. The V and J calls and clone size are taken from that table; D and trimming were inferred from the DNA. The repertoire holds about 200,000 clones, with 94% as singletons. The sequence was collected from a man aged 25 to 40 with COVID-19, enrolled during active disease. Sequenced sample: peripheral blood.

Here the CDR3 reads CAWSPDRGLRQPQHF. The DNA of the CDR3 is TGTGCCTGGAGCCCCGACAGGGGGCTTCGACAGCCCCAGCATTTT. The chain recombines TRBV30 with TRBJ1-5, with 10 bases matching TRBD1. CDR1 is GTSNPN, CDR2 SVGIG, per germline (reference sequence). V was pared by 3 bases and J by 7 bases, with 9 bases of the junction left unmatched. This CDR3 has 15 residues.